A single sample gave rise to the 17 T cell receptor beta chains below, sequenced in a study of cytomegalovirus exposure and HLA in healthy donors (dated by TCRdb to about 2017). The library was produced with the immunoSEQ multiplex PCR assay. A mixture of 60 forward primers for TCR Vbeta segments and 13 reverse primers for TCR Jbeta segments was used in the multiplex PCR. Imported from immuneACCESS, the table was reduced by TCRdb to in-frame sequences with V and J called. These copies leave out some clones; in studies compared against another copy, an unresolved V gene accounts for under half, and the cause of the remainder is not known. Recorded for this sample are more than 95,000 clones; nearly 80% of them occurred a single time. The top ten clonotypes cover 1.3% of the sample. The specimen was PBMCs. Receptor source: a man aged 30 to 39 in good health and CMV-seronegative.

The J gene is TRBJ1-6, the V gene TRBV19, with TRBD1 matching 7 bases. Per germline, CDR1 LNHDA and CDR2 SQIVND (reference sequence). Germline trimming cut 6 bases from V and 5 bases from J; bases unmatched to any gene: 4. The CDR3 totals 14 residues. The CDR3 coding sequence is TGTGCCAGTAGCAAAACAGGGGATAATTCACCCCTCCACTTT. Translation gives CASSKTGDNSPLHF.

This rearrangement joins TRBV30 to TRBJ2-7, with D hard to call. V was shortened by 0 bases and J by 3 bases, with 9 bases between the two germline ends. CDR1 and CDR2 from the germline V gene are GTSNPN and SVGIG (reference sequence). The CDR3 runs to 13 residues. The DNA for the CDR3 is TGTGCCTGGAGTGTTAACAGCTACTACGAGCAGTACTTC. It codes for CAWSVNSYYEQYF.

This clone was seen only once. The chain combines TRBV5-3 with TRBJ2-7; D remains ambiguous. TRBV5-3 belongs to the ORF category, with a function that is uncertain. V gave up 5 bases and J gave up 3 bases, with 18 bases separating them. The CDR3 has 15 residues. The CDR3 reads CARRAVERPDYEQYF. DNA of the CDR3: TGTGCCAGAAGGGCAGTAGAGAGGCCCGACTACGAGCAGTACTTC.

CDR3 residues: CAIRGPTGNGELFF. For the CDR3, the DNA is TGTGCCATCAGGGGTCCCACAGGGAACGGGGAGCTGTTTTTT. The V and J genes are TRBV10-3 and TRBJ2-2; maybe TRBD1 (6 bases). V was clipped by 6 bases and J by 7 bases, with 15 bases between them. The CDR3 runs to 14 residues. Germline V gives CDR1 ENHRY, CDR2 SYGVKD.

The chain combines TRBV2 with TRBJ2-7; TRBD1 aligns across 8 bases. Looked up from germline, CDR1 is SNHLY and CDR2 is FYNNEI. The V segment lost 3 bases and the J segment 0 bases; nucleotides outside the gene matches: 4. The CDR3 loop spans 15 amino acids. CDR3 residues: CASSDPGQDSYEQYF. The CDR3 DNA is TGTGCCAGCAGTGACCCGGGACAGGACTCCTACGAGCAGTACTTC.

To note about this clone: The same CDR3 arises from other DNA sequences in this sample as well. The chain is built from TRBV27 and TRBJ1-1; D is ambiguous. This CDR3 contains 13 residues. V lost 7 bases to trimming and J lost 1 base, with 10 bases between them. Looked up from germline, CDR1 is MNHEY and CDR2 is SMNVEV (reference sequence). The CDR3 DNA follows: TGTGCCAGCACTGCGGGCGGGAACACTGAAGCTTTCTTT. Translated: CASTAGGNTEAFF.

The chain combines TRBV30 with TRBJ1-5; TRBD1 is a possible D gene (6 bases). Germline V gives CDR1 GTSNPN, CDR2 SVGIG (reference sequence). V dropped 4 bases and J dropped 8 bases, with 18 bases sitting between them. There are 14 residues in the CDR3. The CDR3: CAWTRGGVLEPQHF. CDR3 bases: TGTGCCTGGACGAGGGGGGGGGTTTTGGAGCCCCAGCATTTT.

The rearrangement joins TRBV18 to TRBJ2-1, with 10 nucleotides matching TRBD1. The CDR3 loop spans 15 amino acids. J was trimmed by 9 bases and V by 3 bases; bases with no gene match: 8. Germline V lookup: CDR1 KGHSH, CDR2 LQKENI. This CDR3 reads CASSPRDRGRTEQFF. The DNA of the CDR3 is TGTGCCAGCTCACCGCGAGACAGGGGGCGCACTGAGCAGTTCTTC.

The chain is built from TRBV30 and TRBJ1-2, with TRBD1 matching over 7 bases. CDR1 and CDR2 (germline): GTSNPN, SVGIG (reference sequence). V dropped 4 bases and J dropped 1; count of bases not matched to a gene: 9. This CDR3 is built from 15 residues. The CDR3 coding sequence is TGTGCCTGGACAAGGGACAGCCTATTTAACTATGGCTACACCTTC. Protein product: CAWTRDSLFNYGYTF.

The sample holds a few counts of this clone. This chain uses TRBV5-6 with TRBJ2-6, with 7 bases lining up with TRBD2. CDR1 is SGHDT, CDR2 YYEEEE, per germline. The V gene end was trimmed by 4 bases and the J gene end by 2 bases; junction bases not matched to a gene: 3. CDR3 length: 15 amino acids. CDR3 protein: CASSQRDTGANVLTF. The CDR3 DNA reads as TGTGCCAGCAGCCAGCGGGATACTGGGGCCAACGTCCTGACTTTC.

V is TRBV18 and J is TRBJ1-4; D unresolved. The germline V gene has CDR1 KGHSH and CDR2 LQKENI. Trimming left V 0 bases short and J 5 bases short, with 10 bases between. CDR3 size: 15 residues. The CDR3 protein is CASSPPTSRNEKLFF. The CDR3 DNA reads as TGTGCCAGCTCACCACCGACTAGCAGGAATGAAAAACTGTTTTTT.

The rearrangement uses TRBV9 and TRBJ1-4, with unresolved D. CDR3 length: 12 residues. V lost 4 bases, J lost 12 bases, and 13 bases lay in between. CDR1 and CDR2 (germline): SGDLS, YYNGEE. For the CDR3, the DNA is TGTGCCAGCAGCCGAGGCGACGGGGAACTGTTTTTT. This codes for CASSRGDGELFF. The whole variable domain, filled in from reference TRBV9 and TRBJ1-4, reads DSGVTQTPKHLITATGQRVTLRCSPRSGDLSVYWYQQSLDQGLQFLIQYYNGEERAKGNILERFSAQQFPDLHSELNLSSLELGDSALYFCASSRGDGELFFGSGTQLSVL.

The V gene is TRBV19, the J gene TRBJ1-4; D is unresolved. V was trimmed by 2 bases and J by 5 bases, leaving 9 bases between them. This CDR3 spans 14 amino acids. Germline values: CDR1 LNHDA, CDR2 SQIVND (reference sequence). The CDR3 coding sequence is TGTGCCAGTAGTATAAACACGCTGAATGAAAAACTGTTTTTT. This codes for CASSINTLNEKLFF.

This rearrangement joins TRBV11-2 to TRBJ2-1; D remains ambiguous. The V gene's germline CDR1 is SGHAT and CDR2 FQNNGV. With 5 bases removed from V and 4 bases from J, the gap between germline ends came to 6 bases. CDR3 length: 12 residues. The CDR3: CASSVLYNEQFF. The CDR3 DNA reads TGTGCCAGCAGCGTACTTTACAATGAGCAGTTCTTC.

J is TRBJ2-1 and V is TRBV4-1; D may be TRBD1 (5 bases). V was pared by 4 bases and J by 8 bases, with 15 bases between. Per the germline V gene, CDR1 is MGHRA and CDR2 is YSYEKL. The CDR3 runs 14 residues. This CDR3 is CASSRQGAADEQFF. Here the CDR3 DNA reads TGCGCCAGCAGCCGGCAAGGGGCGGCGGATGAGCAGTTCTTC.

The chain uses TRBV7-8 and TRBJ2-6; possibly TRBD1 for D (5 bases). This CDR3 is built from 18 residues. The germline V gene encodes CDR1 SGHVS and CDR2 FQNEAQ. The ends were cut back, 1 base at V and 0 bases at J, with 13 bases in the middle. The CDR3 protein is CASSLVYAGISGANVLTF. CDR3 bases: TGTGCCAGCAGCTTAGTATACGCAGGGATCTCTGGGGCCAACGTCCTGACTTTC.

The chain couples TRBV7-9 to TRBJ1-1; 7 bases fit TRBD1. The germline CDR1 and CDR2 sequences are SEHNR and FQNEAQ (reference sequence). With V trimmed by 5 bases and J by 11 bases, 11 bases remained unmatched. The CDR3 is 13 amino acids. In DNA form, the CDR3 reads TGTGCCAGCAGCACCGGGACAGCCTCCAAGGCTTTCTTT. Translating it yields CASSTGTASKAFF.